One sample yielded the 25 T cell receptor beta chains listed below, sequenced in a study of blood T cell repertoires in COVID-19. Profiling relied on immunoSEQ multiplex PCR, and the TCRdb table lists in-frame clones only, not all of them. The table shows over 45,000 clones, with 65% to 85% occurring only once. Specimen: peripheral blood. These receptors were taken from a woman older than 75 with acute or convalescent COVID-19.

On this clone itself: An end of the junction differs from the germline gene, which may be a read error. The sample holds other DNA sequences that translate to the same CDR3. V is TRBV24-1 and J is TRBJ2-3; 7 bases match TRBD1. The CDR3 has 17 residues. The germline CDR1 and CDR2 sequences are KGHDR and SFDVKD. The CDR3 protein is CPTCDPNRDRVTDTQYF. The CDR3 region has the DNA TGTCCCACCTGTGACCCCAACCGCGACAGGGTCACAGATACGCAGTATTTT.

On this clone: The conserved phenylalanine or tryptophan normally closing the CDR3 is absent here, so this likely arose from a read error. The DNA is omitted, as the CDR3 cannot be located on it reliably, and the CDR3 follows TCRdb's listing. The gene calls are TRBV12-3 or TRBV12-4 and TRBJ1-1; TRBD1, the table's D call, lacks a check against the DNA. The CDR3 totals 13 residues, both ends included. This CDR3 is CASSLGIWGTGFV.

The J gene is TRBJ1-1, the V gene TRBV18; 7 bases fit TRBD1. The CDR3 spans 15 residues. V dropped 1 base and J dropped 6; count of bases not matched to a gene: 8. Germline CDR1 reads KGHSH; CDR2 reads LQKENI. The CDR3 DNA reads TGTGCCAGCTCACCACAACCCGACAGGGCGGCTGAAGCTTTCTTT. This codes for CASSPQPDRAAEAFF.

The chain employs TRBV9 and TRBJ2-3; 7 nucleotides agree with TRBD2. Trimming took 0 bases from V and 2 from J; bases not matched to a gene: 12. CDR1 is SGDLS and CDR2 is YYNGEE in the germline V gene. This CDR3 region has 18 residues. The CDR3 nucleotides are TGTGCCAGCAGCGTAGCAGGGCAGCGGGGTGGAAACACAGATACGCAGTATTTT. Translation: CASSVAGQRGGNTDTQYF.

This chain links TRBV30 with TRBJ1-6, with unresolved D. CDR1 GTSNPN and CDR2 SVGIG come from the germline V gene (reference sequence). CDR3 length: 11 amino acids. The V end was cut by 4 bases, the J end by 9 bases, with 7 bases between. The CDR3, as DNA: TGTGCCTGGAAGTCGGGTTCACCCCTCCACTTT. It specifies CAWKSGSPLHF.

The chain is built from TRBV5-4 and TRBJ1-2; possibly TRBD1 for D (5 bases). The CDR3 has 19 residues. With 0 bases removed from V and 4 bases from J, the gap between germline ends came to 25 bases. Germline V lookup: CDR1 SGHNT, CDR2 YYREEE (reference sequence). CDR3 coding DNA: TGTGCCAGCAGCTTGGGGGTAATGGTATCAGGGAATCCTGGCTATGGCTACACCTTC. It specifies CASSLGVMVSGNPGYGYTF.

This rearrangement joins TRBV3-1 (or the pseudogene TRBV3-2) to TRBJ1-2, with a tentative D call TRBD1 (6 bases). Per germline, CDR1 LGHDT and CDR2 YNNKEL (reference sequence). Trimming removed 4 bases at V and 7 bases at J, with 16 bases between. The CDR3 is 14 residues long. The CDR3, as DNA: TGTGCCAGCAGCCCCTTGACAGGTCTGGGTGGCTACACCTTC. This codes for CASSPLTGLGGYTF.

The chain carries TRBV2 and TRBJ1-4, with 10 bases that match TRBD1. The CDR3 spans 14 residues. Germline values: CDR1 SNHLY, CDR2 FYNNEI. The V gene end was trimmed by 6 bases and the J gene end by 10 bases; junction bases not matched to a gene: 8. The CDR3 DNA follows: TGTGCCAGCAGGGCGGTGGGGACAGGGGTAAAACTGTTTTTT. Translating gives CASRAVGTGVKLFF.

This clone occurred once. This CDR3 is CASSPGQGITEAFF. The DNA for the CDR3 is TGTGCCAGCAGCCCCGGACAAGGGATAACTGAAGCTTTCTTT. The V call is TRBV6-5, the J call TRBJ1-1, with D maybe TRBD1 (5 bases). CDR3 length: 14 amino acids. Looked up from germline, CDR1 is MNHEY and CDR2 is SVGAGI. V gave up 6 bases and J gave up 5 bases, with 16 bases separating them.

This clone occurred once. This sequence joins TRBV9 and TRBJ2-1; 8 bases align to TRBD2. The CDR3 is 15 amino acids. V lost 3 bases to trimming and J lost 4 bases; unmatched junction nucleotides: 6. The V gene's germline CDR1 is SGDLS and CDR2 YYNGEE. This chain's CDR3 is CASSAGGGLYNEQFF. As DNA, the CDR3 is TGTGCCAGCAGCGCGGGAGGGGGGCTGTACAATGAGCAGTTCTTC.

The CDR3 coding sequence is TGTGCCAGTAGAAGGGGGAACTATGGCTACACCTTC. Translation gives CASRRGNYGYTF. The genes are TRBV25-1 and TRBJ1-2; D possibly corresponds to TRBD1 (6 bases). Trimming took off 9 bases at V and 2 bases at J, with 10 bases between the two ends. The CDR3 has 12 amino acids. Germline values: CDR1 MGHDK, CDR2 SYGVNS.

The chain is built from TRBV2 and TRBJ1-2, with D tentatively TRBD1 (6 bases). V was trimmed by 10 bases and J by 7 bases, leaving 16 bases between them. Germline CDR1 SNHLY, CDR2 FYNNEI. The CDR3 loop spans 12 amino acids. The CDR3 is CAIKPGGAGYTF. The CDR3 region has the DNA TGTGCCATAAAACCGGGGGGGGCTGGCTACACCTTC. Using reference TRBV2 and TRBJ1-2 for the parts outside the CDR3, the full variable domain is EPEVTQTPSHQVTQMGQEVILRCVPISNHLYFYWYRQILGQKVEFLVSFYNNEISEKSEIFDDQFSVERPDGSNFTLKIRSTKLEDSAMYFCAIKPGGAGYTFGSGTRLTVV.

The gene calls are TRBV7-2 and TRBJ2-5, with 9 bases that match TRBD2. The V gene end was trimmed by 1 base and the J gene end by 2 bases; junction bases not matched to a gene: 8. Germline V CDR1 and CDR2: SGHTA, FQGNSA. The CDR3 is made up of 17 amino acids. The CDR3 DNA sequence: TGTGCCAGCAGCTTAGAGCGGACTAGCGTTGGACAAGAGACCCAGTACTTC. Translating it yields CASSLERTSVGQETQYF. Variable domain in full (rest from reference TRBV7-2 and TRBJ2-5): GAGVSQSPSNKVTEKGKDVELRCDPISGHTALYWYRQSLGQGLEFLIYFQGNSAPDKSGLPSDRFSAERTGGSVSTLTIQRTQQEDSAVYLCASSLERTSVGQETQYFGPGTRLLVL.

As concerns this clone: The same CDR3 can be traced to other DNA sequences in this sample. The rearrangement links TRBV13 to TRBJ1-2; D remains ambiguous. CDR1 and CDR2 from the germline V gene are PRHDT and FYEKMQ (reference sequence). The CDR3 runs to 14 residues. V was cut by 0 bases and J by 3 bases, with 8 bases left in between. The CDR3 DNA is TGTGCCAGCAGCTTAGGTACTGGAGACTATGGCTACACCTTC. Protein: CASSLGTGDYGYTF.

This clone was detected once. The V gene is TRBV5-4, the J gene TRBJ1-1, with D tentatively TRBD1 (5 bases). From germline, CDR1 is SGHNT and CDR2 YYREEE (reference sequence). CDR3 length equals 16 residues. The V gene lost 4 bases and the J gene lost 6 bases, with 22 bases spanning the gap. The chain's CDR3 is CASSPGGFGGFPEAFF. In DNA form, the CDR3 reads TGTGCCAGCAGCCCAGGAGGGTTTGGGGGGTTCCCTGAAGCTTTCTTT.

This clone was seen once. The rearrangement uses TRBV3-1 (or the pseudogene TRBV3-2) and TRBJ1-5; D is undetermined. V was clipped by 4 bases and J by 3 bases, with 7 bases between them. The germline V gene has CDR1 LGHDT and CDR2 YNNKEL (reference sequence). The CDR3 is 13 residues long. In DNA form, the CDR3 reads TGTGCCAGCAGCCGCGGGGACAATCAGCCCCAGCATTTT. Protein: CASSRGDNQPQHF.

The chain carries TRBV19 and TRBJ1-5, with 7 bases matching TRBD1. Germline CDR1 LNHDA, CDR2 SQIVND (reference sequence). The junction had 4 bases not matched to a gene; V was cut back by 5 bases and J by 0 bases. CDR3 size: 15 residues. The CDR3 bases are TGTGCCAGTAGTGCAGGGGGTCCTAGCAATCAGCCCCAGCATTTT. Protein sequence: CASSAGGPSNQPQHF.

This chain links TRBV5-4 with TRBJ1-5; TRBD1 aligns across 9 bases. CDR3 length: 15 residues. V lost 4 bases, J lost 4 bases, and 6 bases stayed unmatched. Germline loops: CDR1 SGHNT, CDR2 YYREEE (reference sequence). DNA of the CDR3: TGTGCCAGCAGCCCTGGAGGACAGGGGAATCAGCCCCAGCATTTT. Residues: CASSPGGQGNQPQHF. Full variable domain (missing parts from reference TRBV5-4 and TRBJ1-5): ETGVTQSPTHLIKTRGQQVTLRCSSQSGHNTVSWYQQALGQGPQFIFQYYREEENGRGNFPPRFSGLQFPNYSSELNVNALELDDSALYLCASSPGGQGNQPQHFGDGTRLSIL.

The gene calls are TRBV5-1 and TRBJ2-5; tentatively, D is TRBD2 (7 bases). With 0 bases removed from V and 5 bases from J, the gap between germline ends came to 11 bases. CDR1 SGHRS and CDR2 YFSETQ come from the germline V gene. The CDR3 has 14 amino acids. The CDR3 region has the DNA TGCGCCAGCAGCTTGGGCGGGGGCGAGGAGACCCAGTACTTC. Its translation is CASSLGGGEETQYF.

The chain is built from TRBV5-1 and TRBJ1-4; 9 nucleotides align to TRBD1. This CDR3 spans 16 amino acids. The trim removed 4 bases at V and 6 bases at J, leaving 10 bases unmatched. CDR1 and CDR2 from the germline V gene are SGHRS and YFSETQ. CDR3 nucleotides: TGCGCCAGCAGCCTAGCAAGGACAGGGGCGGATGAAAAACTGTTTTTT. Amino acids: CASSLARTGADEKLFF.

The chain is built from TRBV19 and TRBJ2-2, with D hard to call. The length of the CDR3 is 13 residues. Looked up from germline, CDR1 is LNHDA and CDR2 is SQIVND (reference sequence). With 5 bases removed from V and 5 bases from J, the gap between germline ends came to 9 bases. CDR3 sequence reads: CASSPLQTGELFF. CDR3 sequence (DNA): TGTGCCAGTAGTCCTCTTCAGACCGGGGAGCTGTTTTTT. The full variable domain, its missing parts supplied by reference TRBV19 and TRBJ2-2, is DGGITQSPKYLFRKEGQNVTLSCEQNLNHDAMYWYRQDPGQGLRLIYYSQIVNDFQKGDIAEGYSVSREKKESFPLTVTSAQKNPTAFYLCASSPLQTGELFFGEGSRLTVL.

The chain combines TRBV11-2 with TRBJ1-6, with D perhaps TRBD1 (6 bases). This CDR3 has 13 residues. CDR1 is SGHAT and CDR2 is FQNNGV in the germline V gene. Between the trimmed V and J ends, which lost 6 bases and 8 bases, there was a span of 11 bases. CDR3 nucleotide sequence: TGTGCCAGCAGTACAGGGCCCCATTCACCCCTCCACTTT. Translation: CASSTGPHSPLHF. The full variable domain, with the rest looked up from reference TRBV11-2 and TRBJ1-6, is EAGVAQSPRYKIIEKRQSVAFWCNPISGHATLYWYQQILGQGPKLLIQFQNNGVVDDSQLPKDRFSAERLKGVDSTLKIQPAKLEDSAVYLCASSTGPHSPLHFGNGTRLTVT.

The chain recombines TRBV13 with TRBJ1-2, with 8 bases aligning to TRBD1. This CDR3 has 15 residues. Trimming took 2 bases from V and 6 from J; bases not matched to a gene: 8. Germline V gene sequence: CDR1 PRHDT, CDR2 FYEKMQ (reference sequence). This chain's CDR3 is CASSLQGARRDGYTF. In DNA, the CDR3 is TGTGCCAGCAGCTTACAGGGGGCTAGACGGGATGGCTACACCTTC. Complete variable domain (other parts from reference TRBV13 and TRBJ1-2): AAGVIQSPRHLIKEKRETATLKCYPIPRHDTVYWYQQGPGQDPQFLISFYEKMQSDKGSIPDRFSAQQFSDYHSELNMSSLELGDSALYFCASSLQGARRDGYTFGSGTRLTVV.

The genes are TRBV7-8 and TRBJ2-3, with D perhaps matching TRBD2 (7 bases). This CDR3 is 16 amino acids long. CDR1 is SGHVS, CDR2 FQNEAQ, per germline. V lost 1 base and J 9 bases, leaving 20 bases between the germline ends. The CDR3 loop reads CASSLEARGGVRTQYF. DNA for the CDR3: TGTGCCAGCAGCTTAGAAGCTAGGGGGGGAGTGAGGACGCAGTATTTT.

The chain joins TRBV2 to TRBJ2-4, with 8 bases that match TRBD1. V shed 5 bases and J 5 bases; nucleotides not matched to a gene: 5. The CDR3 is 14 residues long. CDR1 and CDR2 from the germline V gene are SNHLY and FYNNEI. CDR3 bases: TGTGCCAGCAGTTTTGACAGGGGTGAAAACATTCAGTACTTC. Residues: CASSFDRGENIQYF.